This T cell receptor beta chain stems from a study of CD8 T cells in ankylosing spondylitis. The CDR3 covers 10 residues. Germline CDR1 is SQVTM and CDR2 is ANQGSEA. The germline V and J ends were trimmed by 5 bases and 4 bases, with 5 bases remaining between them. This clonotype showed up just a few times. Generation of TCR beta libraries employed quantitative 5'-RACE incorporating molecular barcodes. TCRdb independently ran MiXCR on the 5' RACE reads; one entry per CDR3 protein. The table shows around 300,000 distinct CDR3 sequences, with approximately 15% occurring only once. This rearrangement joins TRBV29-1 to TRBJ1-2, with D unresolved. This TCR was recovered from a male donor with ankylosing spondylitis or in good health (not recorded which). Sequencing was performed on blood, either unsorted or a sorted T cell fraction (not recorded which). The CDR3 reads CSVTGYGYTF. CDR3 nucleotides: TGCAGCGTTACCGGCTATGGCTACACCTTC.